Given below is one T cell receptor (beta chain) in context. The antigen is not known. The data derive from a study of T cell responses to AZD1222 COVID-19 vaccine. This CDR3 has 15 amino acids. V dropped 1 base and J dropped 8; count of bases not matched to a gene: 5. Germline assignment: CDR1 LGHNA and CDR2 YSLEER. The table came from immunoSEQ multiplex PCR; TCRdb's copy has only in-frame clones and leaves some out. The sample comprises around 100,000 clones, more than 85% of which are singletons, and about 1.2% rests with the top ten. General study results and limits: Targeting of unmutated variant regions was reportedly seen in nearly half of spike-specific TCRs. At baseline, seropositivity was found in only a handful of AZD1222 recipients. White British people made up most donors, females outnumbered males, and clonal diversity was possibly underestimated. The study sampled repertoires only after the peak T cell response.

The gene calls are TRBV4-3 and TRBJ1-4; 9 bases fit TRBD1. This specimen was peripheral blood, taken on day 0 of AZD1222 vaccination. The sequence was collected from an adult in good health. This CDR3 is CASSQASGTGEKLFF. CDR3 coding DNA: TGCGCCAGCAGCCAAGCGAGTGGGACAGGGGAAAAACTGTTTTTT.